The present entry profiles one T cell receptor beta chain with its context. Its specificity is not known. Both 60 Vbeta primers and 13 Jbeta primers went into the PCR. Assay used: immunoSEQ multiplex PCR; TCRdb lists only in-frame clones, some missing. This sample yields 150,000 to 200,000 clones, of which 80% are seen a single time; 6% to 7.5% belongs to the top ten. The data were obtained in a study of cytomegalovirus exposure and HLA in healthy donors. This CDR3 spans 13 amino acids. V was trimmed by 4 bases and J by 0 bases, leaving 7 bases between them. CDR1 and CDR2 from the germline V gene are WSHSY and SAAADI. Notes on the study in general: It was reported in a later analysis that an Asian-associated ancestry cluster showed fewer N-insertions than the 666-donor mean. CMV serostatus alone was available as immune exposure information. More clonal expansion characterized HLA-associated TCR beta chains than equally common others in a later analysis.

This receptor was identified in a man under 40 in good health and CMV-seropositive. V is TRBV10-2 and J is TRBJ2-7; D is possibly TRBD1 (5 bases). The sequenced sample was PBMCs. CDR3 region: CASSVDSSYEQYF. The DNA for the CDR3 is TGCGCCAGCAGTGTTGACAGCTCCTACGAGCAGTACTTC.